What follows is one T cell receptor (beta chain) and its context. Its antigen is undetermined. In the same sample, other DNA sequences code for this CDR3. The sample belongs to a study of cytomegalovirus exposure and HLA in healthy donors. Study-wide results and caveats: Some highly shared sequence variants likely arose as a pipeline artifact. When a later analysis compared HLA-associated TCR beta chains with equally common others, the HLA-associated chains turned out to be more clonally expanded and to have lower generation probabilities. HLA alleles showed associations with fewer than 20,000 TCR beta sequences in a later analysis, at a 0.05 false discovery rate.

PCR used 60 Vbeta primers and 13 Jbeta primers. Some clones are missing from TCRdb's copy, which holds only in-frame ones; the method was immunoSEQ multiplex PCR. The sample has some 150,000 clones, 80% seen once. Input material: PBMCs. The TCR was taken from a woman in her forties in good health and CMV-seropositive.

The CDR3 DNA follows: TGTGCCAGCAGCCAAAACCTAGCGGGCGCCCCGCGAGGTGAGCAGTTCTTC. It is translated as CASSQNLAGAPRGEQFF. The rearrangement uses TRBV14 and TRBJ2-1; 8 nucleotides agree with TRBD2. The V gene end was trimmed by 2 bases and the J gene end by 9 bases; junction bases not matched to a gene: 15. The CDR3 runs to 17 residues. Germline V gene lookup returns CDR1 SGHDN and CDR2 FVKESK. Full variable domain (remainder filled in from reference TRBV14 and TRBJ2-1): EAGVTQFPSHSVIEKGQTVTLRCDPISGHDNLYWYRRVMGKEIKFLLHFVKESKQDESGMPNNRFLAERTGGTYSTLKVQPAELEDSGVYFCASSQNLAGAPRGEQFFGPGTRLTVL.